These 10 T cell receptor beta chains were all obtained from the same sample, sequenced in a study of regulatory T cells in long-lasting Graves disease. Construction of the TCR beta libraries employed iRepertoire HTBI primers in conjunction with Arm-PCR of CDR3 regions. TCRdb itself ran the multiplex PCR reads through MiXCR, one entry per CDR3 protein. Of 500,000 or so distinct CDR3 sequences in the sample, roughly 16% are singletons; the top ten hold 20% to 25%. The time point: newly diagnosed GD, antithyroid drugs for less than 3 months. The TCR library was prepared using RNA isolated from PBMCs. These data also formed part of another study, on T cells in Graves' hyperthyroidism and ophthalmopathy.

The sequenced sample was peripheral blood mononuclear cells (PBMCs), obtained at new diagnosis, from a patient treated with antithyroid drugs. Source of these receptors: a woman aged 40 to 65 with Graves disease.

This clonotype was counted many times. V is TRBV10-3 and J is TRBJ2-7; D is undetermined. CDR1 and CDR2 from the germline V gene are ENHRY and SYGVKD. This CDR3 has 11 residues. The V end was cut by 10 bases, the J end by 4 bases, with 11 bases between. CDR3 in amino acids: CATSDDYEQYF. The DNA for the CDR3 is TGTGCCACGTCGGACGATTACGAGCAGTACTTC.

J is TRBJ2-5 and V is TRBV5-1; D not resolved. The V gene's germline CDR1 is SGHRS and CDR2 YFSETQ. V was cut by 1 base and J by 5 bases, with 9 bases left in between. The length of the CDR3 is 13 residues. CDR3 in DNA: TGCGCCAGCAGCTTGAATTTTTCGGAGACCCAGTACTTC. Translating it yields CASSLNFSETQYF.

There are many counts of this clonotype. The gene calls are TRBV20-1 and TRBJ2-7; 7 nucleotides align to TRBD1. CDR1 and CDR2 from the germline V gene are DFQATT and SNEGSKA (reference sequence). There are 14 residues in the CDR3. V lost 3 bases to trimming and J lost 2 bases; unmatched junction nucleotides: 7. For the CDR3, the DNA is TGCAGTGCTAGTTCCGGGACAGACGCCTACGAGCAGTACTTC. Translated: CSASSGTDAYEQYF.

This clonotype was seen repeatedly, ten times or more. The chain combines TRBV10-1 with TRBJ1-1; 11 bases are shared with TRBD1. The V gene end was trimmed by 0 bases and the J gene end by 3 bases; junction bases not matched to a gene: 9. Germline CDR1 is WNHNN and CDR2 is SYGVQD (reference sequence). This CDR3 spans 18 amino acids. The CDR3 DNA follows: TGCGCCAGCAGTGAGTCACCGGGACAGGGGGACAAGTACACTGAAGCTTTCTTT. Amino acid sequence: CASSESPGQGDKYTEAFF.

This sequence joins TRBV5-1 and TRBJ1-6; tentatively, D is TRBD1 (6 bases). Trimming shortened V by 0 bases and J by 8 bases, and 15 bases separated the two germline ends. Germline V gives CDR1 SGHRS, CDR2 YFSETQ. The CDR3 has 16 amino acids. The CDR3 DNA is TGCGCCAGCAGCTTGGGGGGGCAGGGTACAGATTCACCCCTCCACTTT. It codes for CASSLGGQGTDSPLHF.

This rearrangement joins TRBV12-3 or TRBV12-4 to TRBJ1-6; D not certain. The length of the CDR3 is 13 residues. Trimming pared 0 bases from V and 6 bases from J, leaving 3 bases between. The DNA of the CDR3 is TGTGCCAGCAGTTTAGCCCTTAATTCACCCCTCCACTTT. It yields the protein CASSLALNSPLHF.

This clonotype has only a few counts. This chain uses TRBV5-1 with TRBJ2-3; 7 bases align to TRBD2. V was pared by 3 bases and J by 2 bases, with 3 bases of the junction left unmatched. This CDR3 is 14 amino acids long. Germline CDR1 and CDR2: SGHRS and YFSETQ. In DNA, the CDR3 is TGCGCCAGCAGCTGGGACTACCTCACAGATACGCAGTATTTT. It is translated as CASSWDYLTDTQYF.

The rearrangement joins TRBV18 to TRBJ2-7; 7 bases are a match to TRBD1. This CDR3 is 13 amino acids long. Germline V gene sequence: CDR1 KGHSH, CDR2 LQKENI. The J segment lost 3 bases and the V segment lost 4 bases, leaving 3 bases of the junction unmatched. The CDR3 DNA sequence: TGTGCCAGCTCACAGGGGGCCCGCTACGAGCAGTACTTC. This gives the protein CASSQGARYEQYF.

With respect to this clonotype: It is likely a read error, because the conserved phenylalanine at the end of the CDR3 is missing. The gene calls are TRBV7-9 and TRBJ1-2; no clear D gene. V lost 5 bases and J 7 bases, leaving 8 bases between the germline ends. CDR1 SEHNR and CDR2 FQNEAQ come from the germline V gene (reference sequence). This CDR3 is built from 11 residues. The CDR3, as DNA: TGTGCCAGCAGCCTGCAGTCTGGCTACACCCTC. Protein: CASSLQSGYTL.

The table lists this clonotype with many counts. V is TRBV2 and J is TRBJ2-3; D uncertain. Trimming took 6 bases from V and 2 from J, leaving 9 bases between them. Germline-derived CDR1 and CDR2 are SNHLY and FYNNEI. The CDR3 is 13 residues long. CDR3 protein: CASRKTVTDTQYF. CDR3 DNA sequence: TGTGCCAGCAGAAAAACAGTCACAGATACGCAGTATTTT.